The 2 T cell receptor beta chains listed next were all sequenced from one sample in a study of shared clonotypes between healthy human individuals. Using immunoSEQ multiplex PCR, the repertoire was profiled, and TCRdb retains in-frame clones only, with some absent. This repertoire shows over a million clones, about 96% found once; its top ten account for more than 0.9%. The sequenced sample was naive CD4+ T cells sorted from blood. Subset here: CD45RA+ positively selected. All receptors come from a man younger than 45 in good health.

The genes are TRBV7-6 and TRBJ2-1, with 14 bases lining up with TRBD2. CDR1 and CDR2 from the germline V gene are SGHVS and FNYEAQ. J was trimmed by 8 bases and V by 0 bases; bases with no gene match: 6. The CDR3 has 17 residues. Written as DNA, the CDR3 is TGTGCCAGCAGCTTAGCGATAGGACTAGCGGGAGGCTATGAGCAGTTCTTC. Its protein is CASSLAIGLAGGYEQFF.

The V call is TRBV15, the J call TRBJ2-7; TRBD2 matches at 9 bases. Per the germline V gene, CDR1 is LNHNV and CDR2 is YYDKDF (reference sequence). The CDR3 covers 18 residues. V lost 1 base and J lost 7; bases outside the gene matches: 17. In nucleotides, the CDR3 is TGTGCCACCAGCAGAGGAGAGCGGGCGGGAGGGCCCCGGCGGGAGCAGTACTTC. This gives the protein CATSRGERAGGPRREQYF.